Listed here are 9 T cell receptor beta chains from one sample, sequenced in a study of radiation and T cells in renal cell carcinoma. Sequenced by immunoSEQ multiplex PCR; TCRdb stores in-frame clones only, minus some. Of 150,000 or so clones in the sample, about 88% are singletons; the top ten hold around 4%. The time point here: baseline pretreatment blood. The treatment is: 15 Gy SBRT to primary tumor, nephrectomy 4 weeks later. The sample in question was blood, obtained from a patient whose treatment included radiotherapy and nephrectomy. These receptor sequences come from a woman in her seventies with renal cell carcinoma.

V and J are TRBV6-5 and TRBJ1-6; 7 bases are a match to TRBD1. After removal of 5 bases from V and 5 bases from J, the junction contained 6 bases not matched to a gene. Per germline, CDR1 MNHEY and CDR2 SVGAGI. The CDR3 length is 15 residues. In nucleotides, the CDR3 is TGTGCCAGCAGTCCGGACAGGTTAAATAATTCACCCCTCCACTTT. Its protein is CASSPDRLNNSPLHF.

J is TRBJ2-5 and V is TRBV4-1; TRBD2 is a possible D gene (5 bases). Per the germline V gene, CDR1 is MGHRA and CDR2 is YSYEKL. The CDR3 is 15 residues long. The germline V and J ends were trimmed by 1 base and 4 bases, with 13 bases remaining between them. In nucleotides, the CDR3 is TGCGCCAGCAGCCAAGGTCCAGGCGAGGGAGAGACCCAGTACTTC. Translation gives CASSQGPGEGETQYF.

In DNA, the CDR3 is TGTGCCAGCAGCGCTACAGCGACTGGGGCCAACGTCCTGACTTTC. This gives the protein CASSATATGANVLTF. The rearrangement links TRBV7-3 to TRBJ2-6; D gene ambiguous. This CDR3 has 15 residues. Germline V lookup: CDR1 SGHTA, CDR2 FQGTGA. V dropped 5 bases and J dropped 2 bases, with 10 bases sitting between them.

This clone was recorded only once. The rearrangement joins TRBV30 to TRBJ1-1, with 8 bases fitting TRBD1. Germline V gives CDR1 GTSNPN, CDR2 SVGIG (reference sequence). V trimming: 2 bases; J trimming: 1 base; junction bases outside the gene matches: 9. The CDR3 consists of 16 residues. CDR3 nucleotides: TGTGCCTGGAGTAACGACAGGGGTTCACGGAACACTGAAGCTTTCTTT. This encodes CAWSNDRGSRNTEAFF. Combining the CDR3 with reference TRBV30 and TRBJ1-1 gives the whole variable domain SQTIHQWPATLVQPVGSPLSLECTVEGTSNPNLYWYRQAAGRGLQLLFYSVGIGQISSEVPQNLSASRPQDRQFILSSKKLLLSDSGFYLCAWSNDRGSRNTEAFFGQGTRLTVV.

The chain uses TRBV7-2 and TRBJ2-6, with TRBD1 identical over 10 bases. The germline CDR1 and CDR2 sequences are SGHTA and FQGNSA. The length of the CDR3 is 18 residues. With V trimmed by 3 bases and J by 3 bases, 8 bases remained unmatched. CDR3 protein: CASSFPGQGIGGANVLTF. Written as DNA, the CDR3 is TGTGCCAGCAGCTTCCCGGGACAGGGGATTGGTGGGGCCAACGTCCTGACTTTC.

The rearrangement joins TRBV19 to TRBJ1-1; 10 nucleotides agree with TRBD1. Germline trimming cut 3 bases from V and 3 bases from J; bases unmatched to any gene: 4. Germline loops: CDR1 LNHDA, CDR2 SQIVND (reference sequence). The CDR3 is 15 residues long. The CDR3 sequence is CASSIWTGGDTEAFF. Written as DNA, the CDR3 is TGTGCCAGTAGTATCTGGACAGGGGGGGACACTGAAGCTTTCTTT.

This sequence joins TRBV5-1 and TRBJ2-1; 13 bases match TRBD2. CDR1 SGHRS and CDR2 YFSETQ come from the germline V gene. CDR3 length: 15 residues. V gave up 3 bases and J gave up 10 bases; unmatched junction bases: 7. This CDR3 reads CASSSTSGGAYEQFF. In DNA form, the CDR3 reads TGCGCCAGCAGCTCAACTAGCGGGGGGGCTTACGAGCAGTTCTTC.

This chain uses TRBV11-3 with TRBJ1-1; D is unresolved. V lost 5 bases to trimming and J lost 2 bases, with 9 bases between them. The CDR3 runs to 13 residues. CDR1 and CDR2 (germline): SGHNT, YENEEA. CDR3 sequence: CASSLRLNTEAFF. The CDR3, as DNA: TGTGCCAGCAGCCTTCGACTCAACACTGAAGCTTTCTTT.

This clone is a singleton in its sample. V gene TRBV5-6 combines with J gene TRBJ1-2; 9 bases match TRBD1. V was pared by 3 bases and J by 0 bases, with 6 bases of the junction left unmatched. The CDR3 is made up of 16 amino acids. Germline CDR1 reads SGHDT; CDR2 reads YYEEEE. The CDR3 region has the DNA TGTGCCAGCAGCTCCGGGACAGGGATTTCTAACTATGGCTACACCTTC. It specifies CASSSGTGISNYGYTF. Filled out from reference TRBV5-6 and TRBJ1-2, the complete variable domain reads DAGVTQSPTHLIKTRGQQVTLRCSPKSGHDTVSWYQQALGQGPQFIFQYYEEEERQRGNFPDRFSGHQFPNYSSELNVNALLLGDSALYLCASSSGTGISNYGYTFGSGTRLTVV.